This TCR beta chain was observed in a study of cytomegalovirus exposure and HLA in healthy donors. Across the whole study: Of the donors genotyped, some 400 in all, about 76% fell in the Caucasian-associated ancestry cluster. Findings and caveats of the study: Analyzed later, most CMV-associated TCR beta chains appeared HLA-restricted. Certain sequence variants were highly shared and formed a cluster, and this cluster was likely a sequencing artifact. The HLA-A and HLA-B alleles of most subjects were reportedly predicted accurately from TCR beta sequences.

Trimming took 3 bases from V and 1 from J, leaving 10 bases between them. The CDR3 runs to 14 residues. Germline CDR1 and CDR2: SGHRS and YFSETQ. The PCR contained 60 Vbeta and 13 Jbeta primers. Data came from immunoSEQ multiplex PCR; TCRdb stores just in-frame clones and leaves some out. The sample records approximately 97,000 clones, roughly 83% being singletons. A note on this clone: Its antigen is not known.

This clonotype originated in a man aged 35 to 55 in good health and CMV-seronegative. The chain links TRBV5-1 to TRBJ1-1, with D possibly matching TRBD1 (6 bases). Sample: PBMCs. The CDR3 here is CASSWGQPNTEAFF. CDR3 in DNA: TGCGCCAGCAGCTGGGGACAACCGAACACTGAAGCTTTCTTT.